Shown below are 12 T cell receptor beta chains from a single sample sequenced in a study of T cells after posttransplantation cyclophosphamide. Cyclophosphamide on days +3 and +4 followed busulfan-fludarabine conditioning and a marrow graft. Profiled with immunoSEQ multiplex PCR; TCRdb holds only in-frame clones, not every one. The sample presents about 3,200 clones, none singletons. Source: PBMCs, taken after allogeneic stem cell transplant with posttransplant cyclophosphamide. The origin of the receptors is a female patient aged 60 to 70 who received an allogeneic stem cell transplant from a related donor and was CMV-positive. Part of the T cells may come from the graft donor.

The table lists this clone with many counts. The chain couples TRBV9 to TRBJ1-5; weak D call: TRBD1 (5 bases). Germline V gives CDR1 SGDLS, CDR2 YYNGEE. The CDR3 runs to 15 residues. With 5 bases removed from V and 1 base from J, the gap between germline ends came to 13 bases. The CDR3 nucleotides read TGTGCCAGCAGTGCCGGGGGATTGAGCAATCAGCCCCAGCATTTT. As protein: CASSAGGLSNQPQHF. The full variable domain, with the rest looked up from reference TRBV9 and TRBJ1-5, is DSGVTQTPKHLITATGQRVTLRCSPRSGDLSVYWYQQSLDQGLQFLIQYYNGEERAKGNILERFSAQQFPDLHSELNLSSLELGDSALYFCASSAGGLSNQPQHFGDGTRLSIL.

This clone is medium-sized within its sample. The V call is TRBV27, the J call TRBJ2-1, with 7 bases lining up with TRBD1. With V trimmed by 1 base and J by 5 bases, 8 bases remained unmatched. From germline, CDR1 is MNHEY and CDR2 SMNVEV (reference sequence). The length of the CDR3 is 16 residues. The CDR3: CASSLYLQGPHNEQFF. CDR3 bases: TGTGCCAGCAGTTTATATTTACAGGGGCCCCACAATGAGCAGTTCTTC.

V is TRBV18 and J is TRBJ2-5; D possibly matches TRBD1 or TRBD2 (6 bases each). The CDR3 contains 15 residues. Germline lookup yields CDR1 KGHSH and CDR2 LQKENI. The ends were cut back, 1 base at V and 6 bases at J, with 15 bases in the middle. The CDR3 protein is CASSPRITGRQTQYF. CDR3 in DNA: TGTGCCAGCTCACCACGAATCACAGGGAGGCAGACCCAGTACTTC.

This clone is medium-sized by share. V is TRBV7-2 and J is TRBJ1-6, with D possibly matching TRBD1 (5 bases). CDR1 and CDR2 from the germline V gene are SGHTA and FQGNSA. The CDR3 covers 17 residues. V gave up 5 bases and J gave up 0 bases, with 14 bases separating them. This chain's CDR3 is CASSGRGRSSYNSPLHF. The CDR3 coding sequence is TGTGCCAGCAGCGGGCGGGGCAGGAGCTCCTATAATTCACCCCTCCACTTT.

This clone came up many times. The chain carries TRBV24-1 and TRBJ2-5; 12 nucleotides agree with TRBD2. This CDR3 has 17 amino acids. Per germline, CDR1 KGHDR and CDR2 SFDVKD. With V trimmed by 2 bases and J by 4 bases, 7 bases remained unmatched. This CDR3 reads CATSDSRLAGERETQYF. CDR3 coding DNA: TGTGCCACCAGTGATTCCAGACTAGCGGGAGAGAGAGAGACCCAGTACTTC.

The chain couples TRBV7-3 to TRBJ2-3, with D possibly being TRBD1 (7 bases). The CDR3 has 13 residues. Per the germline V gene, CDR1 is SGHTA and CDR2 is FQGTGA. V lost 5 bases, J lost 9 bases, and 15 bases lay in between. The CDR3 region is CASSRGRGDTQYF. CDR3 DNA sequence: TGTGCCAGCAGCCGGGGCAGGGGGGACACGCAGTATTTT.

This clone was detected a few times. With a far larger clone one base away, a read error is the likely cause. The chain links TRBV28 to TRBJ2-5; 9 nucleotides match TRBD1. From germline, CDR1 is MDHEN and CDR2 SYDVKM. V was clipped by 5 bases and J by 11 bases; unmatched bases: 12. This CDR3 has 14 amino acids. CDR3 coding DNA: TGTGCCAGCAGTCGGGGACAGGGACTCCACCAGCAGTACTTC. Its protein is CASSRGQGLHQQYF.

This clone was seen repeatedly, ten times or more. This sequence joins TRBV7-9 and TRBJ2-3; 9 nucleotides agree with TRBD2. The CDR3 runs to 14 residues. Germline CDR1 reads SEHNR; CDR2 reads FQNEAQ (reference sequence). V lost 5 bases, J lost 4 bases, and 4 bases stayed unmatched. The DNA of the CDR3 is TGTGCCAGCAGCCTTAGCGGGAGCTCAGATACGCAGTATTTT. This sequence encodes CASSLSGSSDTQYF. The full variable domain, its missing parts supplied by reference TRBV7-9 and TRBJ2-3, is DTGVSQNPRHKITKRGQNVTFRCDPISEHNRLYWYRQTLGQGPEFLTYFQNEAQLEKSRLLSDRFSAERPKGSFSTLEIQRTEQGDSAMYLCASSLSGSSDTQYFGPGTRLTVL.

The chain links TRBV5-1 to TRBJ1-2; 8 bases are shared with TRBD1. Unmatched junction bases numbered 14, after V lost 4 bases and J lost 9 bases. CDR1 SGHRS and CDR2 YFSETQ come from the germline V gene. The CDR3 is 15 residues long. The CDR3: CASSQGDRLLGRYTF. CDR3 DNA: TGCGCCAGCAGCCAGGGGGACAGGCTCTTGGGGCGCTACACCTTC.

This clone was counted at least ten times. J is TRBJ1-1 and V is TRBV11-2; D is unclear. The germline V and J ends were trimmed by 9 bases and 6 bases, with 11 bases remaining between them. CDR1 and CDR2 from the germline V gene are SGHAT and FQNNGV. The length of the CDR3 is 11 residues. CDR3 DNA sequence: TGTGCCAGTAAATTCGGGGCTGAAGCTTTCTTT. Its protein is CASKFGAEAFF.

In its sample, this clone was seen many times. V gene TRBV5-1 combines with J gene TRBJ2-1; D remains ambiguous. Germline lookup yields CDR1 SGHRS and CDR2 YFSETQ. Trimming took 0 bases from V and 3 from J, leaving 10 bases between them. This CDR3 has 15 amino acids. CDR3 in amino acids: CASSLALLSYNEQFF. The DNA of the CDR3 is TGCGCCAGCAGCTTGGCGCTATTGAGCTACAATGAGCAGTTCTTC.

This clone was detected many times. This chain links TRBV4-2 with TRBJ1-1, with 8 bases matching TRBD1. CDR1 is LGHNA and CDR2 is YNFKEQ in the germline V gene. The CDR3 loop spans 16 amino acids. With 4 bases clipped from V and 2 bases from J, the junction kept 9 bases outside the gene matches. CDR3 loop: CASSPLGGQANTEAFF. As DNA, the CDR3 is TGTGCCAGCAGCCCCCTTGGGGGACAGGCAAACACTGAAGCTTTCTTT.